This paragraph covers one T cell receptor (beta chain) sequence. There is no known antigen for this receptor. Nothing much larger sits one base from this clone, and base qualities are not available. Libraries were built with the immunoSEQ multiplex PCR assay. The multiplex PCR relied on a mix of 60 forward primers for TCR Vbeta segments and 13 reverse primers for TCR Jbeta segments. Amplification of the CDR3 region of rearranged TCR beta genes was performed with a multiplex PCR assay on genomic DNA. Amplified TCR beta libraries were sequenced as 87-base-pair reads on the Illumina HiSeq System. The authors' analysis ran thus. In a later analysis, tens of millions of unique TCR beta chains were counted across the 690 or so repertoires, and around 10 million of these chains were shared by at least two donors. To remove PCR and sequencing errors, raw reads were error-corrected and collapsed into unique sequences using a nearest-neighbor algorithm that merged closely related sequences. CDR3 sequences were aligned to IMGT reference sequences to assign V, D and J gene segments. For a sequence to be retained, a match of at least six nucleotides to both a V gene segment and a J gene segment was required. A rearrangement counted as productive if the CDR3 had no stop codons and remained in frame with V and J, and every other rearrangement counted as non-productive. CDR3 was defined according to IMGT convention as the region running from the second conserved V-encoded cysteine to the conserved J-encoded phenylalanine. In an earlier analysis of more than 550 of the donors, sequences lacking an unambiguous match to a single V gene segment were excluded. An earlier analysis of a few hundred of the donors classified V segments as functional when productive rearrangements were above 56.7% and as segregating when the standard deviation between donors was above 5%. A statistical classification framework was built for diagnosing cytomegalovirus status from the catalog of TCR beta chain sequences. V and J gene assignment, in a later analysis, came from comparing TCR nucleotide sequences with IMGT/GENE-DB human TR gene sequences. Using the TCRdist pipeline, a later analysis assigned CDR3 sequences along with most-parsimonious VDJ recombination scenarios. In a later analysis, every TCR beta chain was defined by the combination of its CDR3 amino acid sequence and its V-gene family, and reads without a unique V-gene family were dropped. As a way to deal with suspected cross-contamination and a sequencing artifact, a later analysis dropped 500 to 700 nucleotide sequences that were highly shared and had low generation probability. In a later analysis, a clonal expansion index was calculated for each public chain from normalized within-repertoire ranks of inferred template counts. A later analysis computed generation probabilities with a VDJ recombination model fitted to out-of-frame rearrangements, and checked the results against IGoR. A later analysis scored TCR-TCR, TCR-HLA and TCR-CMV co-occurrence with hypergeometric tests, applying a repertoire-size bias correction to TCR pairs. To estimate false discovery rates, a later analysis permuted the HLA or CMV assignments 20 times. In a later analysis, co-occurring TCRs were grouped with DBSCAN, and TCRdist sequence similarity was added when clustering was performed within HLA-allele-positive subsets. Repertoires with fewer than 30,000 or more than 120,000 public chains, plus five repertoires with anomalous nucleotide sharing, were excluded from co-occurrence clustering. TCRdb re-hosts the immuneACCESS table, in-frame sequences only. Its copies lack some clones; in the studies checked, an unresolved V gene accounts for under half of them, and the cause for the rest is not known. V, J and clone size were drawn from that table, and D and trimming were deduced from the DNA. This sample has 200,000 to 250,000 clones in its table, and roughly 75% of those were observed once. The ten largest clones take up 1.8% of the sample.

CDR1 and CDR2 were assigned from the germline V gene as MNHNS and SASEGT. Trimming at the junction amounts to 4 bases on V and 2 bases on J, and the germline ends lie 12 bases apart. CDR3 length: 15 amino acids, cysteine to phenylalanine. The only DNA kept is the CDR3, 45 bases in frame from the first base. The sample originates from a study of cytomegalovirus exposure and HLA in healthy donors (dated by TCRdb to about 2017). Context from the whole study: In an earlier analysis of some 550 of the donors, under 300 Gb of sequence data and 90 million to 120 million unique TCR beta sequences from roughly 180 million T cells were reported. Approximately 330 gigabases of sequencing data and roughly 80 million unique TCR sequences made up an early release that covered nearly 650 HLA-typed donors. Among the approximately 430 genotyped donors, about 85% belonged to the genetic ancestry cluster associated with self-reported Caucasian donors. The study aimed to test whether signatures of past pathogen exposure could be identified by cataloging public T cell receptors. Using immunosequencing, the study profiled T cell repertoires from 666 subjects and related those repertoires to cytomegalovirus serostatus. In addition to the first cohort of 666 subjects, a separate validation cohort of approximately 110 different subjects was used. To predict cytomegalovirus infection status, the study brought together high-throughput TCR immunosequencing, statistical association of individual TCRs with disease status, and machine learning. To study patterns of TCR occurrence, a later analysis re-analyzed previously published TCR beta repertoires from 650 to 750 donors and added high-resolution HLA genotyping. In the later analysis, no new phenotypic data were used to find candidate immune exposures; instead, reliance was placed on TCR beta sequences and their occurrence across donors. In an earlier analysis of about 590 of the donors, high-throughput TCR beta sequencing was used to judge whether each TCR beta V gene segment behaved as functional or pseudogenic. Donor age, sex, ethnicity and CMV serostatus were compiled together with the repertoire data. Genome-wide SNP genotypes for about three fifths of the roughly 700 donors were used in a later genetic analysis, which treated that subset as a discovery cohort. All discovery cohort repertoires had been generated on a single sequencing platform. HLA typing covered class I and class II loci at four-digit resolution. The number of typed donors differed by locus: about 620-640 for A, B, C, DRB1 and DQB1; approximately 530 for DQA1; around 610 for DPA1; and some 450 for DPB1. About five DR-DQ haplotypes were handled as single units for association and clustering, since linkage in the cohort was strong. Among some 410 genotyped donors of the cohort, an average of approximately 250,000 unique TCR beta nucleotide sequences were sequenced per donor, about a sixth of them non-productive. Study-wide findings and limitations: A later genetic analysis reported fewer N-insertions in productive TCRs among donors in an Asian-associated ancestry cluster than the roughly 700-donor mean. Sequencing depth was assumed to be roughly uniform across donors in the presence/absence analyses, though that assumption may not hold. Because counts were too low, seventeen rarely observed V segments, including chromosome 9 orphons, were excluded from the earlier analysis of some 540 of the donors. Most TCR sequences were seen in very few donors, while some public TCRs were found in many individuals. A group of highly shared sequence variants was considered likely to be a technical artifact of the sequencing pipeline. Because HLA typing was unavailable for some donors at each locus, only the typed subset was used in association tests. The study gave a list of under 200 TCR beta chains associated with cytomegalovirus. At a false discovery rate of 0.05, a later analysis linked under 20,000 TCR beta sequences to specific HLA alleles. According to the authors, the approach could potentially be generalized to other disease states and immunological phenotypes. The only immune exposure information available for the cohort was CMV serostatus. V-gene and J-gene trimming of TCR beta chains was associated with a missense DCLRE1C variant in a later genetic analysis, and the association was replicated in an independent cohort. Linkage disequilibrium might explain the correlated functional status among segregating V segments, but an unknown experimental factor could not be ruled out. The classifier was reported to diagnose cytomegalovirus status with high specificity and sensitivity in both the original and validation cohorts. In a later analysis, HLA-associated TCR beta chains showed more clonal expansion and lower generation probabilities than non-associated chains that were equally common. Some IMGT-functional V segments, including TRBV6-2 and TRBV6-3, could not be distinguished by the 87-base-pair reads and were therefore excluded. In this cohort, only TCR beta chains were sequenced, and detectable features were limited by the absence of alpha or paired-chain data. In a later analysis, the rate of TCR association differed among HLA loci, with DRB1 alleles having the most associated TCRs and HLA-C alleles having the fewest. When HLA alleles, especially DR and DQ, strongly co-occurred, TCR associations were difficult to assign to individual alleles. A later analysis found that most CMV-associated TCR beta chains appeared HLA-restricted, with HLA associations seemingly driven largely by CMV exposure. Three of the identified cytomegalovirus-associated TCR beta chains were confirmed in vitro to be specific for cytomegalovirus antigens. A further reported finding was that TCR beta sequences accurately predicted the HLA-A and HLA-B alleles for most subjects in the first cohort. An earlier analysis of around 500 of the donors showed that most TCR beta V segments appeared in productive rearrangements either about 87% or about 30% of the time, which broadly matched IMGT annotations. Several of the top co-occurrence clusters appeared to be linked to parvovirus B19, influenza, CMV and Epstein-Barr virus, according to a later analysis.

The cohort comprised 550 to 700 healthy bone marrow donors. At the time of sampling, every cohort member was nominally healthy, though immune exposures that went unrecorded were likely present. The donor tested CMV seronegative and was one of the 352 seronegative cohort members. A peripheral blood sample was collected from each donor, and TCR beta sequencing was performed on peripheral blood mononuclear cells. Genomic DNA was extracted from the blood cell samples with the Qiagen DNeasy Blood Extraction Kit. This receptor chain uses TRBV6-1 and TRBJ2-1, and the D gene may be TRBD2, 5 bases matching. Sequencing was carried out using PBMCs. This sequence was found in a woman in her 30s in good health and CMV-seronegative. This receptor carries the CDR3 CASSATSHPYNEQFF. DNA sequence: TGTGCCAGCAGTGCAACTAGTCACCCCTACAATGAGCAGTTCTTC.